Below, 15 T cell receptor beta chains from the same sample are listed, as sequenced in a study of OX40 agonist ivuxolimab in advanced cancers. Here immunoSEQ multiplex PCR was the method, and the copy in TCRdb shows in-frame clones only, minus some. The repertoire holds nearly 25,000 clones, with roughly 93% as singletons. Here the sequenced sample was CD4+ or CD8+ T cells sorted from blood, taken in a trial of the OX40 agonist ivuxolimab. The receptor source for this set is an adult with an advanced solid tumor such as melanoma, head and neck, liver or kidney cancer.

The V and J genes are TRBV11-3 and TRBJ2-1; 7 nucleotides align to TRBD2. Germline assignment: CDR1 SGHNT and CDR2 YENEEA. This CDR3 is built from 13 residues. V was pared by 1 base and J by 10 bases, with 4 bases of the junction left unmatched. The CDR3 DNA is TGTGCCAGCAGCTTAGGTGAAGCGGGAGAGCAGTTCTTC. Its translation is CASSLGEAGEQFF.

CDR3: CASSLGKYYEQYF. The DNA for the CDR3 is TGTGCCAGCAGCTTAGGGAAGTACTACGAGCAGTACTTC. This rearrangement joins TRBV11-1 to TRBJ2-7; D is ambiguous. The V end lost 1 base, the J end lost 3 bases, and 7 bases lay between the germline ends. Germline V CDR1 and CDR2: SGHAT, FQDESV (reference sequence). The CDR3 runs 13 residues.

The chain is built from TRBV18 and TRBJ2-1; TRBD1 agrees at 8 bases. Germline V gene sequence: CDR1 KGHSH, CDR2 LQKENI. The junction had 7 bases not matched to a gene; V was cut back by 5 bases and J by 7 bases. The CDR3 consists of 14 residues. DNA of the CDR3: TGTGCCAGCTCAAGACAGGGGAAAGGGAATGAGCAGTTCTTC. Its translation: CASSRQGKGNEQFF.

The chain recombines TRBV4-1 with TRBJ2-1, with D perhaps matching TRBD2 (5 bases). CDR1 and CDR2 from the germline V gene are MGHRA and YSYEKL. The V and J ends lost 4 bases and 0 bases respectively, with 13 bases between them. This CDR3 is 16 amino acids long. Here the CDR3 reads CASSLLLGSSYNEQFF. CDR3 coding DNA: TGCGCCAGCAGCCTCTTACTGGGGAGCTCCTACAATGAGCAGTTCTTC.

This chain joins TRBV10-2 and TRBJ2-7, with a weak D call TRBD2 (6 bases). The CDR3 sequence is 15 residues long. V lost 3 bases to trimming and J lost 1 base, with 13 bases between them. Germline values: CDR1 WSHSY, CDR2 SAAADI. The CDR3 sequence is CASSDPGTGSYEQYF. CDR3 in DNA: TGCGCCAGCAGTGACCCTGGGACTGGGTCCTACGAGCAGTACTTC.

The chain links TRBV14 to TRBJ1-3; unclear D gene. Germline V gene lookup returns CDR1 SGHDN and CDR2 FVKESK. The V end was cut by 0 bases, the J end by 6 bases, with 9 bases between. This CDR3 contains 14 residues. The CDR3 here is CASSQDTTENTIYF. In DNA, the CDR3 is TGTGCCAGCAGCCAAGATACCACGGAAAACACCATATATTTT. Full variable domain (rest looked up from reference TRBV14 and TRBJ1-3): EAGVTQFPSHSVIEKGQTVTLRCDPISGHDNLYWYRRVMGKEIKFLLHFVKESKQDESGMPNNRFLAERTGGTYSTLKVQPAELEDSGVYFCASSQDTTENTIYFGEGSWLTVV.

This CDR3 is CASSLFGDREQYF. DNA of the CDR3: TGTGCCAGCAGCTTATTCGGGGACCGCGAGCAGTACTTC. The chain uses TRBV7-6 and TRBJ2-7; either TRBD1 or TRBD2 may fit D (5 bases each). V lost 2 bases and J 6 bases, leaving 11 bases between the germline ends. CDR3 length equals 13 residues. The germline gives CDR1 SGHVS, CDR2 FNYEAQ.

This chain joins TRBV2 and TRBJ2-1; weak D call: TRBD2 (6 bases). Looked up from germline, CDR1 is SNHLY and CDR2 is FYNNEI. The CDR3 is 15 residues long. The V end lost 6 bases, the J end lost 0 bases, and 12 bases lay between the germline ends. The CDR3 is CASRSSDSSYNEQFF. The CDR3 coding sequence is TGTGCCAGCAGGTCTAGCGACAGCTCCTACAATGAGCAGTTCTTC.

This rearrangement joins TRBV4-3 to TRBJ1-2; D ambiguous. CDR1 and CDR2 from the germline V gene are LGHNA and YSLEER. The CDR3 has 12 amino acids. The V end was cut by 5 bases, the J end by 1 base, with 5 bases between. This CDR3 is CASSGNNYGYTF. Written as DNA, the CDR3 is TGCGCCAGCAGCGGCAATAACTATGGCTACACCTTC.

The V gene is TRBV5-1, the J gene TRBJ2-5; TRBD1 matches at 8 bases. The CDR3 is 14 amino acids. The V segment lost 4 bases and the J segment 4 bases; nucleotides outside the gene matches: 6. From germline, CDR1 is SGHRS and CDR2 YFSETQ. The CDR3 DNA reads TGCGCCAGCAGCCCAGGGGGCCAGGGAGAGACCCAGTACTTC. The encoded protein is CASSPGGQGETQYF.

CDR3 sequence (DNA): TGTGCCAGCAGGGGGTTCTGGACACCGAACACTGAAGCTTTCTTT. This codes for CASRGFWTPNTEAFF. This rearrangement joins TRBV28 to TRBJ1-1; D is perhaps TRBD1 (5 bases). The V end was cut by 6 bases, the J end by 1 base, with 15 bases between. The CDR3 runs to 15 residues. The germline CDR1 and CDR2 sequences are MDHEN and SYDVKM.

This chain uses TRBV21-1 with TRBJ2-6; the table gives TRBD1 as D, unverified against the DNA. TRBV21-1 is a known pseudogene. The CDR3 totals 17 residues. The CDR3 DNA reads TGTGCCAGCAGCAAAGGACAGGGGTCCATTGGGGCCAACGTCCTGACTTTC. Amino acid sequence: CASSKGQGSIGANVLTF.

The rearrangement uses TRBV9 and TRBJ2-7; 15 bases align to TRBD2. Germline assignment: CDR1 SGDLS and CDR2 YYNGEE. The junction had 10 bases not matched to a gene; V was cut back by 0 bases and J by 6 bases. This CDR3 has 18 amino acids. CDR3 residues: CASSVGDGTSGGNIEQYF. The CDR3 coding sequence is TGTGCCAGCAGCGTAGGTGATGGGACTAGCGGGGGGAATATCGAGCAGTACTTC.

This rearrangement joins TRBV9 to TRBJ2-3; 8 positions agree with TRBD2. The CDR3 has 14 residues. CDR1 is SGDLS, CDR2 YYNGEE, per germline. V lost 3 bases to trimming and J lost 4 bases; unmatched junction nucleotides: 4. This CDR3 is CASSAGGGPDTQYF. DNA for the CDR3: TGTGCCAGCAGCGCCGGGGGGGGCCCAGATACGCAGTATTTT. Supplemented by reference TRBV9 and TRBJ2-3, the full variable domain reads DSGVTQTPKHLITATGQRVTLRCSPRSGDLSVYWYQQSLDQGLQFLIQYYNGEERAKGNILERFSAQQFPDLHSELNLSSLELGDSALYFCASSAGGGPDTQYFGPGTRLTVL.

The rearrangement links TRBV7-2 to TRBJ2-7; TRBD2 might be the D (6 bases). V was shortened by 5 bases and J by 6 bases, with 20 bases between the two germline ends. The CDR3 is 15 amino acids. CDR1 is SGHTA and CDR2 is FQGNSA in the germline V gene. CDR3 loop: CASSPRLGGRGEQYF. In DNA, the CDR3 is TGTGCCAGCAGCCCTAGGCTCGGAGGGCGCGGCGAGCAGTACTTC.